This TCR beta chain was found in a study of blood T cell repertoires in COVID-19. Study details: Sites in the United States, Italy and Spain provided acute and convalescent COVID-19 samples. From T cells, B-cell-depleted T cells, or PBMCs came the material, which was cDNA or gDNA.

Per the authors' pipeline: Amplification with reference gene primers provided the estimates of nucleated cell counts. Sequenced by immunoSEQ multiplex PCR; TCRdb stores in-frame clones only, minus some. The V and J calls and clone size were taken over from that table, and D and trimming were inferred from the DNA. The sample comprises fewer than 30,000 clones, over 75% of which are singletons, and roughly 25% rests with the top ten. Trimming took off 3 bases at V and 1 base at J, with 11 bases between the two ends. Per the germline V gene, CDR1 is KGHSH and CDR2 is LQKENI. The CDR3 is 15 amino acids.

Sequencing used peripheral blood. The chain links TRBV18 to TRBJ2-3, with D possibly TRBD1 on 5 matching bases. This clonotype originated in a human donor in a cohort sampled during active COVID-19. CDR3 in amino acids: CASSPGHKGTDTQYF. The CDR3 DNA reads TGTGCCAGCTCACCTGGACATAAAGGCACAGATACGCAGTATTTT.